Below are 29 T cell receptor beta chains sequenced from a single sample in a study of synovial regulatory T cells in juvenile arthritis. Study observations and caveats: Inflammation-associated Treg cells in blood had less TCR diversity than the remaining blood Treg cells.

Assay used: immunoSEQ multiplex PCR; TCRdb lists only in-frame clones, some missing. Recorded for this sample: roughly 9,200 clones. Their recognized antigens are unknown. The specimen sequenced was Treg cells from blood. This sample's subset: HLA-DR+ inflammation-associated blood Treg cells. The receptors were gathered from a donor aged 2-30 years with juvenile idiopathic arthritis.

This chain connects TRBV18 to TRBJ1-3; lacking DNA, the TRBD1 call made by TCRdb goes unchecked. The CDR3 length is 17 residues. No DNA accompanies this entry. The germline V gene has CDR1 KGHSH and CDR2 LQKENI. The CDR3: CASSPSGQGALGNTIYF.

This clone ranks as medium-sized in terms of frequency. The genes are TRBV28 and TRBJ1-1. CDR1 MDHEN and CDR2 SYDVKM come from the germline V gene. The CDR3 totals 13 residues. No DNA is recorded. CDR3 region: CASNPARPTEAFF.

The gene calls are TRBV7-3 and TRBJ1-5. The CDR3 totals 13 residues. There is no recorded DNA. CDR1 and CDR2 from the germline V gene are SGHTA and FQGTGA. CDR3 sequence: CASSEGAGQPQHF.

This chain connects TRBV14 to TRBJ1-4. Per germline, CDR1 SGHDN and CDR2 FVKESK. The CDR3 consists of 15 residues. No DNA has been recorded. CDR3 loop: CASSPTLAKREKLFF. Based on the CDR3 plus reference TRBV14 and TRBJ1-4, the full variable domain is EAGVTQFPSHSVIEKGQTVTLRCDPISGHDNLYWYRRVMGKEIKFLLHFVKESKQDESGMPNNRFLAERTGGTYSTLKVQPAELEDSGVYFCASSPTLAKREKLFFGSGTQLSVL.

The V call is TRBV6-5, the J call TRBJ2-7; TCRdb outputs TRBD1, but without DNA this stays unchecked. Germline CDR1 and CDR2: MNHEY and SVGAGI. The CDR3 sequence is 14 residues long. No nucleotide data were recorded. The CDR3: CASSSRDNSYEQYF.

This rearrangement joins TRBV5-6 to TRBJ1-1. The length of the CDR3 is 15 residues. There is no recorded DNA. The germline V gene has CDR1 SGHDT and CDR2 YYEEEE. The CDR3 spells CASSLDVGGGTEAFF. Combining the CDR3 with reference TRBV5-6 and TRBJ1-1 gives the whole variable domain DAGVTQSPTHLIKTRGQQVTLRCSPKSGHDTVSWYQQALGQGPQFIFQYYEEEERQRGNFPDRFSGHQFPNYSSELNVNALLLGDSALYLCASSLDVGGGTEAFFGQGTRLTVV.

The CDR3 loop is CASSVTATAEAFF. V is TRBV27 and J is TRBJ1-1; the TRBD1 assignment by TCRdb is unverifiable without DNA. The CDR3 covers 13 residues. The nucleotide record is missing. Germline CDR1 reads MNHEY; CDR2 reads SMNVEV (reference sequence).

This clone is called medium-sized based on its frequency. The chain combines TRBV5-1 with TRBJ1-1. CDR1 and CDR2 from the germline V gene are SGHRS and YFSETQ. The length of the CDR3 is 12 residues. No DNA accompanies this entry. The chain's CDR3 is CASRGSGTEAFF. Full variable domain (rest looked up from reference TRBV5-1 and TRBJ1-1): KAGVTQTPRYLIKTRGQQVTLSCSPISGHRSVSWYQQTPGQGLQFLFEYFSETQRNKGNFPGRFSGRQFSNSRSEMNVSTLELGDSALYLCASRGSGTEAFFGQGTRLTVV.

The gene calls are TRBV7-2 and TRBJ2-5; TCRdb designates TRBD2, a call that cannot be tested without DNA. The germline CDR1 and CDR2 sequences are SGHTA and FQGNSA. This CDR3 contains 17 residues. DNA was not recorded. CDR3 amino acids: CASKEGLAGGETYEQYF.

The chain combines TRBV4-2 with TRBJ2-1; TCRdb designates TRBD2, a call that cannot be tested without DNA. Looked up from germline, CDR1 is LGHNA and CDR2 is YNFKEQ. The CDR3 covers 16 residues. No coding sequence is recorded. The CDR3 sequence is CASSQDASSGGNEQFF.

The CDR3 sequence is CASSDGAGGTDTQYF. The chain uses TRBV6-4 and TRBJ2-3; the TCRdb D gene call, TRBD2, has no DNA to confirm it. Germline-derived CDR1 and CDR2 are MRHNA and SNTAGT. There are 15 residues in the CDR3. The nucleotide record is missing.

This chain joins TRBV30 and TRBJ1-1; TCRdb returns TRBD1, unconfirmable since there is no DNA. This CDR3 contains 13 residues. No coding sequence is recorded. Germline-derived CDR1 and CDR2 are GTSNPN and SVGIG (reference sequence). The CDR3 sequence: CAWRGTRNTEAFF.

The CDR3 sequence: CASSLAPWGWETQYF. This rearrangement joins TRBV5-6 to TRBJ2-5. Germline CDR1 SGHDT, CDR2 YYEEEE. The CDR3 is made up of 15 amino acids. The DNA sequence is not available. The full variable domain, completed using reference TRBV5-6 and TRBJ2-5, is DAGVTQSPTHLIKTRGQQVTLRCSPKSGHDTVSWYQQALGQGPQFIFQYYEEEERQRGNFPDRFSGHQFPNYSSELNVNALLLGDSALYLCASSLAPWGWETQYFGPGTRLLVL.

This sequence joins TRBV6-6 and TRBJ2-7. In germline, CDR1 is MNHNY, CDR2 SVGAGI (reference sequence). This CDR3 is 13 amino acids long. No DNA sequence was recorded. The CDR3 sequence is CASSYSGFGEQYF.

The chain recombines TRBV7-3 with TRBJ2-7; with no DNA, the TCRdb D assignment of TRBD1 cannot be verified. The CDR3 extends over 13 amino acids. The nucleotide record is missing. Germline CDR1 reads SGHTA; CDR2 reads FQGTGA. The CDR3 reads CASSLQPSYEQYF. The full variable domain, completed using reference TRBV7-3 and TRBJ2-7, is GAGVSQTPSNKVTEKGKYVELRCDPISGHTALYWYRQSLGQGPEFLIYFQGTGAADDSGLPNDRFFAVRPEGSVSTLKIQRTERGDSAVYLCASSLQPSYEQYFGPGTRLTVT.

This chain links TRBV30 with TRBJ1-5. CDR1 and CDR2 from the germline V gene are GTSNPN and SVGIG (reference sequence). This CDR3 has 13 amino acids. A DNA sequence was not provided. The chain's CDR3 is CAWSVGESRPQHF.

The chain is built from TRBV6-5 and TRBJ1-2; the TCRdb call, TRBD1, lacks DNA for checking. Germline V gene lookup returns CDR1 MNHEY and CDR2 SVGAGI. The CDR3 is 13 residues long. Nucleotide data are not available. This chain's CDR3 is CASTLRGNYGYTF.

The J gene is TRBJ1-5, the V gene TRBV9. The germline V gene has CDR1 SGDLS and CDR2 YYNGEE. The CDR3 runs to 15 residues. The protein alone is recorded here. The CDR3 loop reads CASSRGGMSNQPQHF. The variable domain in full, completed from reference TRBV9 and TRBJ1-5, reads DSGVTQTPKHLITATGQRVTLRCSPRSGDLSVYWYQQSLDQGLQFLIQYYNGEERAKGNILERFSAQQFPDLHSELNLSSLELGDSALYFCASSRGGMSNQPQHFGDGTRLSIL.

The chain's CDR3 is CASITPRYEQYF. The chain is built from TRBV6-1 and TRBJ2-7. Germline CDR1 and CDR2: MNHNS and SASEGT. CDR3 length equals 12 residues. DNA was not recorded.

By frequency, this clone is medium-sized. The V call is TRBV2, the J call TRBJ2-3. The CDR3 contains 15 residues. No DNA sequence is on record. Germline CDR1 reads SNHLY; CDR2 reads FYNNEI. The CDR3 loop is CASSGTPGITDTQYF.

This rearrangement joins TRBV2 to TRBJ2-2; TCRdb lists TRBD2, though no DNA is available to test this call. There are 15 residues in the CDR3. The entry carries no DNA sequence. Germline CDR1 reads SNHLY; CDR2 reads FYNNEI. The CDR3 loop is CASSTQARSGGELFF.

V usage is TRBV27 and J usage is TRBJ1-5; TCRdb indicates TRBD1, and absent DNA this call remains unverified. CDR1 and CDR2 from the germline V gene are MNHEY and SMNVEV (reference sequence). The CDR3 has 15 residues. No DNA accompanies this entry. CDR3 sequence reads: CASSLVWQPGQPQHF.

CDR3 loop: CASSLVGNEQFF. The chain recombines TRBV7-2 with TRBJ2-1. The CDR3 consists of 12 residues. No DNA accompanies this entry. Looked up from germline, CDR1 is SGHTA and CDR2 is FQGNSA.

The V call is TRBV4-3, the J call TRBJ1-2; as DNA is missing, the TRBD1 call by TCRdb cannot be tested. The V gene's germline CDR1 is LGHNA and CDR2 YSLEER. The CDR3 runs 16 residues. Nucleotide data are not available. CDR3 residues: CASSQKIDRQAYGYTF.

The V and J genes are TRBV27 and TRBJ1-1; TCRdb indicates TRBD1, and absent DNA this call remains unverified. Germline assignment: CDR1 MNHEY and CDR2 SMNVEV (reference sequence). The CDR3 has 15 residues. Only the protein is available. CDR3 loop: CASSFRQAMNTEAFF.

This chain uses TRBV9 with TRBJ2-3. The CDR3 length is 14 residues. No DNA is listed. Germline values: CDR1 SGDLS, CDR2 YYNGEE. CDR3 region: CASSVEEITGTQYF. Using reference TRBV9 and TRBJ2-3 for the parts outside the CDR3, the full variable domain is DSGVTQTPKHLITATGQRVTLRCSPRSGDLSVYWYQQSLDQGLQFLIQYYNGEERAKGNILERFSAQQFPDLHSELNLSSLELGDSALYFCASSVEEITGTQYFGPGTRLTVL.

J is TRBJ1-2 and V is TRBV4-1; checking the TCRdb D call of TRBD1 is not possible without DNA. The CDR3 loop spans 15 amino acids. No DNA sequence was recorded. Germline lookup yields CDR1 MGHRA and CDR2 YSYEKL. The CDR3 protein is CASSQEGQFPYGYTF.

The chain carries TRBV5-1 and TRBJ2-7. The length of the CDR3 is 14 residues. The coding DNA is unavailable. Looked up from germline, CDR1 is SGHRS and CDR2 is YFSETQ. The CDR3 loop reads CASSSGQGPYEQYF.

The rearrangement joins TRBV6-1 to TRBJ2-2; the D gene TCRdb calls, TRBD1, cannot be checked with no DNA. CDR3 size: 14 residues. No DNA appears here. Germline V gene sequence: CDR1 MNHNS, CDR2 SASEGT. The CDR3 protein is CASSSTGEAGELFF.